Given below is one T cell receptor (beta chain) in context. One end of the junction is discordant with germline, which a read error may explain. These data come from a study of PD-L1 blockade in urothelial cancer. The wider study: Patients had undergone 0 to 3 prior chemotherapy regimens.

Spiking each PCR with synthetic TCR analog templates was performed. The method was immunoSEQ multiplex PCR; TCRdb's version includes in-frame clones alone and lacks a portion of them. Here the sample spans more than 35,000 clones, roughly 38% being singletons. This CDR3 is 14 amino acids long. CDR1 and CDR2 from the germline V gene are MNHGY and SAAAGT. The chain recombines TRBV6-8 with TRBJ2-1; maybe TRBD2 (8 bases). This sequence was found in a man aged 55 to 70 with urothelial cancer. Sequencing used tumor tissue, obtained before atezolizumab (anti-PD-L1) treatment. In nucleotides, the CDR3 is TGTGCCATCAGTGTGAGCGGGAGACAGGGTGAGCAGTTCTTC. This sequence encodes CAISVSGRQGEQFF.